A single TCR beta chain is shown here with its context. No antigen is known for it. Germline CDR1 is KGHSH and CDR2 is LQKENI. Deletions cut 3 bases from V and 5 bases from J, with 4 bases between. This CDR3 has 12 residues. This sample is part of a study of OX40 agonist ivuxolimab in advanced cancers. The method was immunoSEQ multiplex PCR; TCRdb's version includes in-frame clones alone and lacks a portion of them. The repertoire has tens of thousands of clones, over 75% of them found once; the top ten carry about 1.8%. Study-wide points: At doses 0.1 to 3.0 mg/kg, CD4+ and CD8+ clones expanded.

The clonotype was recovered from an adult with an advanced solid tumor such as melanoma, head and neck, liver or kidney cancer. J is TRBJ1-4 and V is TRBV18; D not resolved. This material consisted of CD4+ or CD8+ T cells sorted from blood, taken in a trial of the OX40 agonist ivuxolimab. In DNA form, the CDR3 reads TGTGCCAGCTCACCTGGGAATGAAAAACTGTTTTTT. Its protein is CASSPGNEKLFF.